This entry lists 10 T cell receptor beta chains sequenced from one sample in a study of graft-versus-host responses after intestinal transplantation. Antigens for these TCRs are unknown. Some clones are missing from TCRdb's copy, which holds only in-frame ones; the method was immunoSEQ multiplex PCR. The table shows some 76,000 clones, with about nine tenths occurring only once. The specimen was unstimulated CD8+ T cells sorted from spleen or lymph node cells, collected before transplant. These receptors were collected from a human donor who was the organ donor for an intestinal transplant.

This chain joins TRBV7-8 and TRBJ2-3; D may be TRBD2 (7 bases). CDR1 is SGHVS, CDR2 FQNEAQ, per germline. CDR3 length: 17 residues. The V end was cut by 5 bases, the J end by 3 bases, with 21 bases between. CDR3 in DNA: TGTGCCAGCAGCCGTTTGGACGGGGGGCTAGCGACAGATACGCAGTATTTT. It encodes CASSRLDGGLATDTQYF.

The chain uses TRBV4-2 and TRBJ2-1; a weak D match, TRBD2 (7 bases). This CDR3 comprises 16 residues. Per the germline V gene, CDR1 is LGHNA and CDR2 is YNFKEQ. V shed 1 base and J shed 2 bases, with 12 bases lying between them. CDR3 loop: CASSQARGTPYNEQFF. The DNA of the CDR3 is TGTGCCAGCAGCCAAGCGCGGGGGACACCCTACAATGAGCAGTTCTTC.

The V gene is TRBV2, the J gene TRBJ2-3; perhaps TRBD2 as D (6 bases). The CDR3 spans 16 residues. Germline CDR1 SNHLY, CDR2 FYNNEI. V was clipped by 2 bases and J by 0 bases, with 12 bases between them. The CDR3 sequence is CASSEFPGDSTDTQYF. Written as DNA, the CDR3 is TGTGCCAGCAGTGAATTTCCGGGGGATAGCACAGATACGCAGTATTTT.

This chain connects TRBV19 to TRBJ2-1; 9 bases match TRBD1. Per germline, CDR1 LNHDA and CDR2 SQIVND (reference sequence). The CDR3 runs to 16 residues. The junction had 12 bases not matched to a gene; V was cut back by 3 bases and J by 9 bases. CDR3 nucleotides: TGTGCCAGTAGTATGACACCGGGACAGGGTCTCGGTGAGCAGTTCTTC. This sequence encodes CASSMTPGQGLGEQFF.

J is TRBJ2-7 and V is TRBV4-1; 10 bases are shared with TRBD1. With 4 bases clipped from V and 2 bases from J, the junction kept 5 bases outside the gene matches. There are 15 residues in the CDR3. Germline V lookup: CDR1 MGHRA, CDR2 YSYEKL. This chain's CDR3 is CASSLTGTGAYEQYF. CDR3 in DNA: TGCGCCAGCAGCCTCACCGGGACAGGGGCCTACGAGCAGTACTTC.

As regards this clone: Other DNA sequences of this sample code for an identical CDR3. The chain carries TRBV5-1 and TRBJ2-7, with D unclear. The germline gives CDR1 SGHRS, CDR2 YFSETQ. The CDR3 totals 12 residues. Trimming shortened V by 0 bases and J by 4 bases, and 5 bases separated the two germline ends. CDR3 nucleotide sequence: TGCGCCAGCAGCTTGGTGGGGTACGAGCAGTACTTC. Its translation is CASSLVGYEQYF.

The chain links TRBV2 to TRBJ1-6; weak D call: TRBD1 (5 bases). Germline CDR1 and CDR2: SNHLY and FYNNEI. Trimming removed 2 bases at V and 7 bases at J, with 15 bases between. This CDR3 has 16 residues. The CDR3 region has the DNA TGTGCCAGCAGTGAATGGTCGGCAGGGCTAAATTCACCCCTCCACTTT. Its protein is CASSEWSAGLNSPLHF.

The gene calls are TRBV4-1 and TRBJ2-7; D gene uncertain. CDR1 is MGHRA, CDR2 YSYEKL, per germline. This CDR3 contains 14 residues. The V end lost 6 bases, the J end lost 1 base, and 13 bases lay between the germline ends. The CDR3 reads CASSSARLSYEQYF. CDR3 DNA: TGCGCCAGCAGTAGTGCCCGGTTATCCTACGAGCAGTACTTC.

The gene calls are TRBV14 and TRBJ2-2; no clear D. This CDR3 is 13 amino acids long. CDR1 is SGHDN and CDR2 is FVKESK in the germline V gene. V was pared by 2 bases and J by 4 bases, with 5 bases between. CDR3 bases: TGTGCCAGCAGCCAACTGAGCACCGGGGAGCTGTTTTTT. The encoded protein is CASSQLSTGELFF.

The V call is TRBV4-1, the J call TRBJ2-3, with TRBD2 identical over 8 bases. The CDR3 is made up of 15 amino acids. The V segment lost 5 bases and the J segment 3 bases; nucleotides outside the gene matches: 7. Germline loops: CDR1 MGHRA, CDR2 YSYEKL. The CDR3: CASSLASGFTDTQYF. Here the CDR3 DNA reads TGCGCCAGCAGCTTAGCTAGCGGGTTTACAGATACGCAGTATTTT.